Presented here are 10 T cell receptor beta chains from one specimen sequenced in a study of blood T cell repertoires in COVID-19. Profiled with immunoSEQ multiplex PCR; TCRdb holds only in-frame clones, not every one. The table records some 140,000 clones, 84% of them present only once. The sample was peripheral blood. The origin of the receptors is a human donor in a cohort sampled during active COVID-19.

The chain couples TRBV7-2 to TRBJ1-4, with a tentative D call TRBD1 (6 bases). The CDR3 spans 16 residues. From germline, CDR1 is SGHTA and CDR2 FQGNSA. Deletions cut 6 bases from V and 2 bases from J, with 16 bases between. The DNA of the CDR3 is TGTGCCAGCAGTCGACTTACAGGGACCACTAATGAAAAACTGTTTTTT. This sequence encodes CASSRLTGTTNEKLFF.

The chain uses TRBV5-1 and TRBJ1-4, with a weak D call TRBD1 (5 bases). Per the germline V gene, CDR1 is SGHRS and CDR2 is YFSETQ. V shed 3 bases and J shed 7 bases, with 13 bases lying between them. This CDR3 has 14 residues. CDR3 in amino acids: CASSSGRGVEKLFF. CDR3 in DNA: TGCGCCAGCAGCTCCGGACGGGGGGTTGAAAAACTGTTTTTT.

A few counts support this clone. The chain employs TRBV7-2 and TRBJ2-7; 9 bases are a match to TRBD2. V shed 3 bases, J shed 4 bases, and the junction held 7 bases outside the gene matches. This CDR3 is built from 15 residues. Germline V gene lookup returns CDR1 SGHTA and CDR2 FQGNSA. The CDR3 DNA reads as TGTGCCAGCAGCTTTCCAGCGGGGGGCGATTACGAGCAGTACTTC. Translated: CASSFPAGGDYEQYF.

V gene TRBV19 combines with J gene TRBJ2-5; 8 bases are a match to TRBD2. V was clipped by 5 bases and J by 4 bases; unmatched bases: 6. Germline loops: CDR1 LNHDA, CDR2 SQIVND (reference sequence). This CDR3 spans 14 amino acids. For the CDR3, the DNA is TGTGCCAGTAGTGTTACCGGGACTAGAGAGACCCAGTACTTC. This codes for CASSVTGTRETQYF.

J is TRBJ2-1 and V is TRBV19; 10 bases map to TRBD2. The ends lost 4 bases at V and 2 bases at J; junction bases unmatched: 2. Germline V lookup: CDR1 LNHDA, CDR2 SQIVND (reference sequence). The CDR3 consists of 15 residues. CDR3 DNA sequence: TGTGCCAGTAGTACTAGCGGGGGACCCTACAATGAGCAGTTCTTC. This translates into CASSTSGGPYNEQFF. The full variable domain, its missing parts supplied by reference TRBV19 and TRBJ2-1, is DGGITQSPKYLFRKEGQNVTLSCEQNLNHDAMYWYRQDPGQGLRLIYYSQIVNDFQKGDIAEGYSVSREKKESFPLTVTSAQKNPTAFYLCASSTSGGPYNEQFFGPGTRLTVL.

V usage is TRBV7-9 and J usage is TRBJ1-1; D gene uncertain. The CDR3 runs to 13 residues. In germline, CDR1 is SEHNR, CDR2 FQNEAQ (reference sequence). V lost 3 bases and J lost 1, with 6 bases in between. CDR3 loop: CASSFPRNTEAFF. The CDR3 DNA reads as TGTGCCAGCAGCTTTCCCAGGAACACTGAAGCTTTCTTT.

This clone was seen once. V and J are TRBV5-5 and TRBJ2-7; the match to TRBD1 covers 9 bases. Germline V lookup: CDR1 SGHKS, CDR2 YYEKEE (reference sequence). The V segment lost 1 base and the J segment 0 bases; nucleotides outside the gene matches: 5. The length of the CDR3 is 16 residues. CDR3 amino acids: CASSLLGTGNSYEQYF. CDR3 nucleotide sequence: TGTGCCAGCAGCTTGTTAGGGACAGGGAACTCCTACGAGCAGTACTTC.

This chain joins TRBV27 and TRBJ1-5, with 9 nucleotides matching TRBD1. Germline V gene data show CDR1 as MNHEY and CDR2 as SMNVEV (reference sequence). After removal of 5 bases from V and 2 bases from J, the junction contained 7 bases not matched to a gene. The CDR3 is 16 residues long. CDR3 residues: CASSSLRTGGNQPQHF. The DNA for the CDR3 is TGTGCCAGCAGTAGCCTTCGGACAGGGGGCAATCAGCCCCAGCATTTT.

V is TRBV6-5 and J is TRBJ2-7, with TRBD1 matching 7 bases. Germline-derived CDR1 and CDR2 are MNHEY and SVGAGI. V shed 5 bases and J 3 bases; nucleotides not matched to a gene: 1. The CDR3 is 12 amino acids. The CDR3: CASSRTGYEQYF. The CDR3 bases are TGTGCCAGCAGTAGGACAGGCTACGAGCAGTACTTC.

V and J are TRBV5-8 and TRBJ1-2; 8 bases are shared with TRBD1. Germline assignment: CDR1 SGHTS and CDR2 YDEGEE. This CDR3 has 19 amino acids. J gave up 0 bases and V 4 bases, and 17 bases lay outside the gene matches. CDR3: CASSPVERIQGAPNYGYTF. DNA for the CDR3: TGTGCCAGCAGCCCTGTGGAAAGGATCCAGGGGGCGCCTAACTATGGCTACACCTTC.